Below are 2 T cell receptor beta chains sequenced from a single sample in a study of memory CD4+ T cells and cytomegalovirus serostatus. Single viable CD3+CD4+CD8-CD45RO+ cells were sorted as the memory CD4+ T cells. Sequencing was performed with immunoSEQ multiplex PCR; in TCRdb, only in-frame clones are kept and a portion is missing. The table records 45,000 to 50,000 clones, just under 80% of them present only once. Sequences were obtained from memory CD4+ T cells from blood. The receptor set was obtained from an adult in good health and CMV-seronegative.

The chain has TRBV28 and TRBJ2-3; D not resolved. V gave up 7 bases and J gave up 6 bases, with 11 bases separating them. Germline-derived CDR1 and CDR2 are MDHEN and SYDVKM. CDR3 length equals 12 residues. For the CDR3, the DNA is TGTGCCAGCAACTCCTTGGGGGATACGCAGTATTTT. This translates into CASNSLGDTQYF.

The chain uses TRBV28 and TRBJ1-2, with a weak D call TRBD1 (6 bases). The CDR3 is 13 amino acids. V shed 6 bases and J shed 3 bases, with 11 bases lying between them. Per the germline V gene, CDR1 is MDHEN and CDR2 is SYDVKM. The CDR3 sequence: CASRTQGYYGYTF. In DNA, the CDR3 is TGTGCCAGCAGGACACAGGGTTACTATGGCTACACCTTC.